The next 6 T cell receptor beta chains were all read from a single sample in a study of blood T cell repertoires in COVID-19. This table comes from immunoSEQ multiplex PCR, and its TCRdb copy is limited to in-frame clones, with some not included. The table lists under 200,000 clones, around 81% of them singletons. Material: peripheral blood. These receptors were taken from a man aged 70 or older with active or convalescent COVID-19.

The V gene is TRBV7-2, the J gene TRBJ1-2, with 7 positions matching TRBD1. Germline loops: CDR1 SGHTA, CDR2 FQGNSA. Trimming removed 0 bases from V and 4 bases from J; junction bases left unmatched: 2. This CDR3 comprises 14 residues. CDR3 region: CASSLAGQTYGYTF. CDR3 nucleotides: TGTGCCAGCAGCTTAGCGGGACAGACCTATGGCTACACCTTC.

The chain employs TRBV7-7 and TRBJ2-1, with 9 bases lining up with TRBD1. This CDR3 spans 15 amino acids. After removal of 5 bases from V and 1 base from J, the junction contained 3 bases not matched to a gene. Germline loops: CDR1 SSHAT, CDR2 FNYEAQ (reference sequence). The CDR3 DNA follows: TGTGCCAGCAGCATGGGGACAGGGTCCTACAATGAGCAGTTCTTC. It encodes CASSMGTGSYNEQFF.

The chain links TRBV27 to TRBJ1-4, with D uncertain. V was shortened by 4 bases and J by 4 bases, with 16 bases between the two germline ends. Germline V lookup: CDR1 MNHEY, CDR2 SMNVEV (reference sequence). The CDR3 extends over 16 amino acids. Here the CDR3 DNA reads TGTGCCAGCAGTTCGTACCGCGAGGGCGGTAATGAAAAACTGTTTTTT. Translating gives CASSSYREGGNEKLFF. Full variable domain (rest looked up from reference TRBV27 and TRBJ1-4): EAQVTQNPRYLITVTGKKLTVTCSQNMNHEYMSWYRQDPGLGLRQIYYSMNVEVTDKGDVPEGYKVSRKEKRNFPLILESPSPNQTSLYFCASSSYREGGNEKLFFGSGTQLSVL.

In its sample, this clone was seen a few times. The chain links TRBV10-1 to TRBJ1-1; D call uncertain. Deletions cut 3 bases from V and 1 base from J, with 6 bases between. The CDR3 spans 13 residues. The V gene's germline CDR1 is WNHNN and CDR2 SYGVQD (reference sequence). CDR3 DNA: TGCGCCAGCAGTGAATCACAGAACACTGAAGCTTTCTTT. Translated: CASSESQNTEAFF.

There are a few counts of this clone. V and J are TRBV7-6 and TRBJ1-1; 7 positions agree with TRBD1. The ends lost 5 bases at V and 4 bases at J; junction bases unmatched: 10. CDR1 and CDR2 (germline): SGHVS, FNYEAQ. The CDR3 is made up of 15 amino acids. This CDR3 reads CASSHPTGQSTEAFF. The CDR3 bases are TGTGCCAGCAGCCACCCGACAGGGCAGAGCACTGAAGCTTTCTTT. The entire variable domain, with the rest obtained from reference TRBV7-6 and TRBJ1-1, is as follows: GAGVSQSPRYKVTKRGQDVALRCDPISGHVSLYWYRQALGQGPEFLTYFNYEAQQDKSGLPNDRFSAERPEGSISTLTIQRTEQRDSAMYRCASSHPTGQSTEAFFGQGTRLTVV.

The CDR3 DNA follows: TGCAGTGCTAGTAAGGACGGGAGAGGGACCCAGTACTTC. This encodes CSASKDGRGTQYF. This rearrangement joins TRBV20-1 to TRBJ2-5, with D perhaps TRBD2 (6 bases). Germline CDR1 is DFQATT and CDR2 is SNEGSKA (reference sequence). The CDR3 is made up of 13 amino acids. Trimming took off 3 bases at V and 7 bases at J, with 15 bases between the two ends.